The 12 T cell receptor beta chains presented below share a single source sample, sequenced in a study of post-analysis software for immune sequencing data. The study, taken as a whole, reports: Included in a set of roughly 5 TRBV segments more frequent in patients than controls were TRBV5-6, TRBV5-1 and TRBV20-1.

TCR beta libraries were prepared from cDNA with unique molecular identifiers. One entry per CDR3 protein, called by TCRdb with MiXCR from the PCR reads. Of fewer than 600,000 distinct CDR3 sequences listed, approximately 46% are singletons. Antigens for these TCRs are unknown. Sequencing used blood. The origin of the receptors is a girl between 5 and 17 years old with multiple sclerosis.

The V gene is TRBV28, the J gene TRBJ2-7; TRBD1 matches 10 bases. The CDR3 is made up of 16 amino acids. In germline, CDR1 is MDHEN, CDR2 SYDVKM. V lost 4 bases, J lost 2 bases, and 8 bases stayed unmatched. CDR3 in amino acids: CASSWGQGKRAYEQYF. CDR3 nucleotides: TGTGCCAGCAGTTGGGGACAGGGGAAGAGGGCCTACGAGCAGTACTTC.

Written as DNA, the CDR3 is TGTGCCAGTCGAGTTGTAAGGCAGGGATTAAGAAACTATGGCTACACCTTC. This encodes CASRVVRQGLRNYGYTF. The chain carries TRBV12-3 or TRBV12-4 and TRBJ1-2, with D tentatively TRBD1 (5 bases). This CDR3 is 17 amino acids long. V was trimmed by 9 bases and J by 2 bases, leaving 25 bases between them.

The chain combines TRBV5-1 with TRBJ1-1, with TRBD1 identical over 7 bases. The V segment lost 4 bases and the J segment 6 bases; nucleotides outside the gene matches: 6. The CDR3 has 13 amino acids. Germline loops: CDR1 SGHRS, CDR2 YFSETQ. CDR3: CASSDGTDPEAFF. DNA for the CDR3: TGCGCCAGCAGCGACGGGACAGACCCTGAAGCTTTCTTT. Looking up the rest from reference TRBV5-1 and TRBJ1-1 gives the full variable domain: KAGVTQTPRYLIKTRGQQVTLSCSPISGHRSVSWYQQTPGQGLQFLFEYFSETQRNKGNFPGRFSGRQFSNSRSEMNVSTLELGDSALYLCASSDGTDPEAFFGQGTRLTVV.

This chain links TRBV4-1 with TRBJ2-3; D is perhaps TRBD2 (6 bases). This CDR3 is 13 amino acids long. Trimming pared 4 bases from V and 6 bases from J, leaving 11 bases between. Looked up from germline, CDR1 is MGHRA and CDR2 is YSYEKL. The CDR3 nucleotides are TGCGCCAGCAGCCTTCGTCGGGAGGATACGCAGTATTTT. Protein product: CASSLRREDTQYF.

The table lists this clonotype with a few counts. The chain employs TRBV9 and TRBJ2-3, with 13 bases lining up with TRBD2. The ends lost 4 bases at V and 6 bases at J; junction bases unmatched: 5. The germline V gene encodes CDR1 SGDLS and CDR2 YYNGEE. The CDR3 is 15 amino acids. The CDR3 DNA follows: TGTGCCAGCAGCTACGAACTAGCGGGGGGGGATACGCAGTATTTT. It specifies CASSYELAGGDTQYF.

J is TRBJ2-1 and V is TRBV6-1; 11 bases map to TRBD2. The V gene's germline CDR1 is MNHNS and CDR2 SASEGT. With V trimmed by 6 bases and J by 7 bases, 5 bases remained unmatched. This CDR3 is 14 amino acids long. CDR3 in amino acids: CASRLAGGTNEQFF. CDR3 bases: TGTGCCAGCAGGCTAGCGGGAGGAACAAATGAGCAGTTCTTC.

The chain uses TRBV3-1 and TRBJ2-5; possible D gene TRBD2, 5 bases. The CDR3 consists of 17 residues. V was shortened by 2 bases and J by 2 bases, with 18 bases between the two germline ends. Per the germline V gene, CDR1 is LGHDT and CDR2 is YNNKEL (reference sequence). This CDR3 reads CASSQLIGRDTQETQYF. The CDR3 region has the DNA TGTGCCAGCAGCCAACTAATTGGGAGAGATACTCAAGAGACCCAGTACTTC.

The chain couples TRBV5-1 to TRBJ1-1; D remains ambiguous. V was cut by 4 bases and J by 3 bases, with 16 bases left in between. CDR3 length: 15 amino acids. Germline V gene lookup returns CDR1 SGHRS and CDR2 YFSETQ. The CDR3 sequence: CASSLGEGRDTEAFF. In nucleotides, the CDR3 is TGCGCCAGCAGCCTTGGGGAAGGTCGGGACACTGAAGCTTTCTTT. Full variable domain (remainder filled in from reference TRBV5-1 and TRBJ1-1): KAGVTQTPRYLIKTRGQQVTLSCSPISGHRSVSWYQQTPGQGLQFLFEYFSETQRNKGNFPGRFSGRQFSNSRSEMNVSTLELGDSALYLCASSLGEGRDTEAFFGQGTRLTVV.

The chain uses TRBV7-3 and TRBJ2-2; 9 positions agree with TRBD1. The CDR3 totals 14 residues. The V segment lost 4 bases and the J segment 6 bases; nucleotides outside the gene matches: 3. The germline V gene has CDR1 SGHTA and CDR2 FQGTGA. The CDR3 sequence: CASSSRDRAGELFF. The CDR3 DNA reads TGTGCCAGCAGCTCGAGGGACAGGGCCGGGGAGCTGTTTTTT.

This sequence joins TRBV10-3 and TRBJ1-1; D call uncertain. V was trimmed by 0 bases and J by 4 bases, leaving 9 bases between them. Looked up from germline, CDR1 is ENHRY and CDR2 is SYGVKD. The CDR3 is made up of 14 amino acids. In DNA form, the CDR3 reads TGTGCCATCAGTGAGTCCATCAGGAGCACTGAAGCTTTCTTT. This translates into CAISESIRSTEAFF.

This clonotype was counted between two and nine times. The rearrangement uses TRBV15 and TRBJ2-3, with D hard to call. Between the trimmed V and J ends, which lost 1 base and 0 bases, there was a span of 11 bases. Per the germline V gene, CDR1 is LNHNV and CDR2 is YYDKDF (reference sequence). This CDR3 contains 16 residues. CDR3 sequence reads: CATSRVESASTDTQYF. The CDR3 bases are TGTGCCACCAGCAGAGTCGAAAGCGCGAGCACAGATACGCAGTATTTT.

This clonotype came up a few times. The CDR3 loop is CSARGQGGDSPLHF. CDR3 nucleotides: TGCAGTGCTAGAGGACAGGGTGGGGATTCACCCCTCCACTTT. The rearrangement links TRBV20-1 to TRBJ1-6, with 7 bases matching TRBD1. The CDR3 consists of 14 residues. V gave up 1 base and J gave up 8 bases; unmatched junction bases: 5. Germline loops: CDR1 DFQATT, CDR2 SNEGSKA (reference sequence).